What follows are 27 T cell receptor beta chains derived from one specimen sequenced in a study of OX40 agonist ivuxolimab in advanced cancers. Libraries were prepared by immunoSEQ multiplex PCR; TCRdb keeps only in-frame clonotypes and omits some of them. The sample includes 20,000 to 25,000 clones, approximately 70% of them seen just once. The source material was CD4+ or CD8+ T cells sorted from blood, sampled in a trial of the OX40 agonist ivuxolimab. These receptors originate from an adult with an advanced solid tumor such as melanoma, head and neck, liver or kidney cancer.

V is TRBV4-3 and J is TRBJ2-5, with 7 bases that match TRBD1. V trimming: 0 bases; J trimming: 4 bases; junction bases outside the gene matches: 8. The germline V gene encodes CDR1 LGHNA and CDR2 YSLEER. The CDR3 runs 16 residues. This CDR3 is CASSQDVPTGPETQYF. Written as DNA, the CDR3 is TGCGCCAGCAGCCAAGATGTTCCGACAGGGCCAGAGACCCAGTACTTC.

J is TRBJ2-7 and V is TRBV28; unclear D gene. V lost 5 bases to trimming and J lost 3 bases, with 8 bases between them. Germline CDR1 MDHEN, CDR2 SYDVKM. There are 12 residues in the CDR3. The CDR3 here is CASSLTLYEQYF. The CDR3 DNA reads TGTGCCAGCAGTCTCACACTCTACGAGCAGTACTTC.

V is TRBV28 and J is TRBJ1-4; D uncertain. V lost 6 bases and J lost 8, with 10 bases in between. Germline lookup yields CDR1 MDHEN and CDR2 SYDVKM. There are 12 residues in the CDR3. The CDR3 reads CASSQVGEKLFF. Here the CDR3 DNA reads TGTGCCAGCAGCCAGGTTGGGGAAAAACTGTTTTTT.

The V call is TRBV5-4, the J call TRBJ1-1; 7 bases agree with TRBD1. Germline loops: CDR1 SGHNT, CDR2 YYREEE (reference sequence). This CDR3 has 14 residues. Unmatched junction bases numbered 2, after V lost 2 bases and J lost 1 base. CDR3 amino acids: CASSFRDRNTEAFF. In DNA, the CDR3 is TGTGCCAGCAGCTTCCGGGACAGGAACACTGAAGCTTTCTTT.

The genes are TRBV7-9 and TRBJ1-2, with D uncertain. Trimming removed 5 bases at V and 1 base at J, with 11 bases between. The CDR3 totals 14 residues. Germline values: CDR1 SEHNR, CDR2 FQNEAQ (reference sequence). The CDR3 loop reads CASSTTGFNYGYTF. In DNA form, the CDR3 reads TGTGCCAGCAGCACGACGGGGTTTAACTATGGCTACACCTTC.

CDR3 protein: CASSNHRVDGTPGEQYF. DNA for the CDR3: TGTGCCAGCAGCAATCACAGGGTAGACGGCACTCCGGGCGAGCAGTACTTC. The chain couples TRBV11-3 to TRBJ2-7; possible D gene TRBD1, 6 bases. CDR3 length: 17 amino acids. Per germline, CDR1 SGHNT and CDR2 YENEEA. V shed 5 bases and J shed 6 bases, with 26 bases lying between them.

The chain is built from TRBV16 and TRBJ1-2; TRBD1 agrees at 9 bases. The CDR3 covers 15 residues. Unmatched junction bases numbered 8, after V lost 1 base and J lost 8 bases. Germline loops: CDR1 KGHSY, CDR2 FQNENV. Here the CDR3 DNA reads TGTGCCAGCAGCCAATTCAGACAGGGGGGGCAGGGCTACACCTTC. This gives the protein CASSQFRQGGQGYTF.

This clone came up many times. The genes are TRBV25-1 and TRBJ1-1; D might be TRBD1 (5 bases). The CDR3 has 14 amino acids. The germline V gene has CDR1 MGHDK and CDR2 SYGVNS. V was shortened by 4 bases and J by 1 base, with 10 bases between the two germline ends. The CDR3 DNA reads TGTGCCAGCAGTGCCGGGACCGGGAACACTGAAGCTTTCTTT. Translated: CASSAGTGNTEAFF.

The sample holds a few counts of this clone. CDR3 protein: CASSDGWGQGTYEQYF. CDR3 bases: TGTGCCAGCAGTGATGGGTGGGGACAGGGTACCTACGAGCAGTACTTC. The V gene is TRBV2, the J gene TRBJ2-7; 9 positions match TRBD1. Germline CDR1 reads SNHLY; CDR2 reads FYNNEI. V lost 3 bases to trimming and J lost 2 bases; unmatched junction nucleotides: 8. The CDR3 is 16 residues long.

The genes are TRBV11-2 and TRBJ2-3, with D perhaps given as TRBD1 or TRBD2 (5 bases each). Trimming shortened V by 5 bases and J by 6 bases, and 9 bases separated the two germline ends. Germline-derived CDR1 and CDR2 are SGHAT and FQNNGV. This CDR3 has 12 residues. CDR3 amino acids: CASSPGLDTQYF. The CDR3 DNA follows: TGTGCCAGCAGCCCGGGGCTGGATACGCAGTATTTT.

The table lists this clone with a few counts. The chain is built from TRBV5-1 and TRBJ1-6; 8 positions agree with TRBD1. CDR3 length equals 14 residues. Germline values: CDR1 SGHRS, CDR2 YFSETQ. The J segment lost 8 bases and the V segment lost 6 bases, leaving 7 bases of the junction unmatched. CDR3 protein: CASTLGQGYSPLHF. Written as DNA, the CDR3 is TGCGCCAGCACCCTCGGACAGGGATATTCACCCCTCCACTTT.

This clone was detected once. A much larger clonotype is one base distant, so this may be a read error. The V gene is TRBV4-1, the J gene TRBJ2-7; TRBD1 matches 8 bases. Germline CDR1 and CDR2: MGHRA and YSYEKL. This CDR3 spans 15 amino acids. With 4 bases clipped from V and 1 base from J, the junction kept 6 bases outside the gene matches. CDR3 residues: CASSLGQGESYEQYF. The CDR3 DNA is TGCGCCAGCAGCCTTGGACAGGGCGAATCCTACGAGCAGTACTTC.

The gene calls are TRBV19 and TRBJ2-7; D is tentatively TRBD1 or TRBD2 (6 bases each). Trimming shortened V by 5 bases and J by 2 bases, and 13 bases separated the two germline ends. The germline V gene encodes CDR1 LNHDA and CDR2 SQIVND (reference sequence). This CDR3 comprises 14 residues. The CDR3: CASSLRGRTYEQYF. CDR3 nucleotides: TGTGCCAGTAGTCTCCGGGGGCGCACCTACGAGCAGTACTTC.

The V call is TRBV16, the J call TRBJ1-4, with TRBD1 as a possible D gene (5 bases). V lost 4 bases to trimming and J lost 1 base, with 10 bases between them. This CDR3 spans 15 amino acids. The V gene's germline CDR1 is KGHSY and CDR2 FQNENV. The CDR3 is CASSPPGGTNEKLFF. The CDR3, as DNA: TGTGCCAGCAGCCCCCCGGGGGGAACTAATGAAAAACTGTTTTTT.

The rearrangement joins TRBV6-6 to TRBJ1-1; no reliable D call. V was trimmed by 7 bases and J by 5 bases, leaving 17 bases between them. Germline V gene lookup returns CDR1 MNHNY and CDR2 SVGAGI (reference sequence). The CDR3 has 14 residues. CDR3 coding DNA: TGTGCCAGCATTCCGTACGGCCGCTGGACTGAAGCTTTCTTT. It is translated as CASIPYGRWTEAFF.

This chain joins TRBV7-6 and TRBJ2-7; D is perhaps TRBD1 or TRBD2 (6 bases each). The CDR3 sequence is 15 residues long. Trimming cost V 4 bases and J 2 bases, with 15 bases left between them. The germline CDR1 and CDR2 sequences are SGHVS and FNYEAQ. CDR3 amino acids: CASSSRGGGAYEQYF. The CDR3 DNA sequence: TGTGCCAGCAGCTCACGAGGAGGGGGTGCCTACGAGCAGTACTTC. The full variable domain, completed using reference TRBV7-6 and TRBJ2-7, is GAGVSQSPRYKVTKRGQDVALRCDPISGHVSLYWYRQALGQGPEFLTYFNYEAQQDKSGLPNDRFSAERPEGSISTLTIQRTEQRDSAMYRCASSSRGGGAYEQYFGPGTRLTVT.

CDR3 bases: TGTGCCAGCAGTTTATCCAGCAACACCGGGGAGCTGTTTTTT. Translation: CASSLSSNTGELFF. The chain uses TRBV27 and TRBJ2-2, with D unclear. The CDR3 is 14 amino acids. Germline V gives CDR1 MNHEY, CDR2 SMNVEV (reference sequence). Deletions cut 0 bases from V and 2 bases from J, with 4 bases between.

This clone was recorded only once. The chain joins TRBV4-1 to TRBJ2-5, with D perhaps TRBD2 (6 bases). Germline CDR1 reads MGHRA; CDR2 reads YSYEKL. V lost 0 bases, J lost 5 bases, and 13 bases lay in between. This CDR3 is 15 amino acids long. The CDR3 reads CASSQDAGPGETQYF. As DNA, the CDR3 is TGCGCCAGCAGCCAAGATGCGGGGCCAGGGGAGACCCAGTACTTC.

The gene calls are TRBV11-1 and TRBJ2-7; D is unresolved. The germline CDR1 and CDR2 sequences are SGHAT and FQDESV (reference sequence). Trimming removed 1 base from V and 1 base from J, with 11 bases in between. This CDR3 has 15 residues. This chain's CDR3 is CASSLGGSRSYEQYF. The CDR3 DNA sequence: TGTGCCAGCAGCTTAGGAGGTTCCAGATCCTACGAGCAGTACTTC.

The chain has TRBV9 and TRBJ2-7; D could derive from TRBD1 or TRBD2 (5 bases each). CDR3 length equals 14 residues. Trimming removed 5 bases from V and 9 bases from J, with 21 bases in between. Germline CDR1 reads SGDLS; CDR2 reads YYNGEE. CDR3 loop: CASSFVYGATGQYF. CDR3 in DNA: TGTGCCAGCAGTTTTGTCTACGGGGCCACGGGGCAGTACTTC.

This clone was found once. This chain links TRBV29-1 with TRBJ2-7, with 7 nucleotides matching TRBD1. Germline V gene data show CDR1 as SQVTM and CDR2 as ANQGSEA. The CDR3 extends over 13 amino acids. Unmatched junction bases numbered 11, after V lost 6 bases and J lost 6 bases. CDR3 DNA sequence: TGCAGCGTGGGACAGACAGGCCCTCGCGAGCAGTACTTC. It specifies CSVGQTGPREQYF.

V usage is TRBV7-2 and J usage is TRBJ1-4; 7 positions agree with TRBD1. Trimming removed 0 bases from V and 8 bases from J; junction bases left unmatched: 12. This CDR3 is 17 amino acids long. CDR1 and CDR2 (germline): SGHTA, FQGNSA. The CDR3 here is CASSLAQKGGFGEKLFF. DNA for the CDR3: TGTGCCAGCAGCTTAGCCCAGAAAGGGGGCTTTGGGGAAAAACTGTTTTTT.

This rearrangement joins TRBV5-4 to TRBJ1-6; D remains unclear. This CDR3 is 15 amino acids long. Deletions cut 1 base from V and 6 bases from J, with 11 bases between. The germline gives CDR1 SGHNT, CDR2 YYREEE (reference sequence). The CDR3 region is CASSLSAGFNSPLHF. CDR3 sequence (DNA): TGTGCCAGCAGCTTGAGTGCGGGTTTTAATTCACCCCTCCACTTT.

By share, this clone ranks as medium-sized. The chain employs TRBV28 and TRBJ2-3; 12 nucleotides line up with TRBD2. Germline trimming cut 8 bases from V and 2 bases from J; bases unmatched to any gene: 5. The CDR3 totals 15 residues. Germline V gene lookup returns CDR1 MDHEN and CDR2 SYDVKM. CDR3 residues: CASSLAGGLTDTQYF. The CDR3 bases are TGTGCCAGCTCTCTAGCGGGGGGGCTCACAGATACGCAGTATTTT.

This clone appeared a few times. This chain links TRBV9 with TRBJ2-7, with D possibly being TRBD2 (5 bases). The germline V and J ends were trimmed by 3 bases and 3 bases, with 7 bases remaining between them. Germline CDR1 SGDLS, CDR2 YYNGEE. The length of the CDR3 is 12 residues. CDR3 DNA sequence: TGTGCCAGCAGCGGTGCGGGCTACGAGCAGTACTTC. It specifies CASSGAGYEQYF.

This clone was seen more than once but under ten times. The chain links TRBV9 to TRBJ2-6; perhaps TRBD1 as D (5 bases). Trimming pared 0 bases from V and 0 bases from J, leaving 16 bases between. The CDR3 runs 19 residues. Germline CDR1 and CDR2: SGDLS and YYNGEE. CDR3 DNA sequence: TGTGCCAGCAGCGTAGATACTGGGGCCCTTCTCTCTGGGGCCAACGTCCTGACTTTC. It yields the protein CASSVDTGALLSGANVLTF.

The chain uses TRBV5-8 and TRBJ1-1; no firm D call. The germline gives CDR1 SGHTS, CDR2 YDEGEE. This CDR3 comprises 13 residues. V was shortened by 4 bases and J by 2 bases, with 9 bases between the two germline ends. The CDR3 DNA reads TGTGCCAGCAGCCTTACAGCCAACACTGAAGCTTTCTTT. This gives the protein CASSLTANTEAFF.